This T cell receptor (beta chain) stems from a study of neurological immune-mediated disorders. The study, taken as a whole, reports: The absence of any CDR3 amino acid sequence shared by expanded clones across subjects suggests that repertoires were private in all groups. HTLV-1-associated myelopathy had the most TCR clonal expansion, whereas multiple sclerosis had the least (lower than in healthy controls).

The authors made cDNA by 5'RACE with 10-nucleotide random UMIs. TCRdb re-analysed the 5' RACE reads in MiXCR, keeping a single row per CDR3 protein. This table holds 20,000 to 30,000 distinct CDR3 sequences, around 15% found once. Unsorted libraries were generated from 2 million PBMCs. These cells had been stored in RNAlater at -80 C. This clonotype was counted at least ten times. Antigen specificity is unknown. Looked up from germline, CDR1 is SGHRS and CDR2 is YFSETQ. Trimming removed 4 bases from V and 5 bases from J; junction bases left unmatched: 7. There are 15 residues in the CDR3. Input material: PBMCs. The chain has TRBV5-1 and TRBJ2-5; TRBD1 agrees at 11 bases. The receptor comes from a woman in her thirties or forties with HTLV-1-associated myelopathy (HAM/TSP). CDR3 sequence (DNA): TGCGCCAGCAGCATGGGGACAGGGGGTTCGGAGACCCAGTACTTC. Encoded protein: CASSMGTGGSETQYF.